This T cell receptor (beta chain) was identified in a study of shared clonotypes between healthy human individuals. Notes on the study in general: Only blood was sampled, and tissue TCR repertoires likely differ from blood ones.

Comment on this clone: Its antigen is still unknown.

Unsorted PBMC DNA went through sequencing on ten immunoSEQ deep assay plates. Under the authors' procedure: ImmunoSEQ output lacked quality scores and full-length reads, limiting matched filtering. Assay used: immunoSEQ multiplex PCR; TCRdb lists only in-frame clones, some missing. That table supplies the V and J calls and clone size; D and trimming were determined from the DNA. Of about 87,000 clones in the sample, roughly 45% were seen once. Germline V gene sequence: CDR1 MGHDK, CDR2 SYGVNS. This CDR3 has 15 amino acids. V was shortened by 6 bases and J by 2 bases, with 14 bases between the two germline ends. The donors were adults (healthy and HIV-negative) with no recent acute infections or vaccinations.

The clonotype was recovered from a woman aged 40 to 55 in good health. Some clones in this sample may be carry-over from other donors' samples. The V and J genes are TRBV25-1 and TRBJ1-5; D unclear. The sequenced sample consisted of PBMCs. The chain's CDR3 is CASSLRISGNQPQHF. For the CDR3, the DNA is TGTGCCAGCAGCTTAAGGATCTCGGGCAATCAGCCCCAGCATTTT.